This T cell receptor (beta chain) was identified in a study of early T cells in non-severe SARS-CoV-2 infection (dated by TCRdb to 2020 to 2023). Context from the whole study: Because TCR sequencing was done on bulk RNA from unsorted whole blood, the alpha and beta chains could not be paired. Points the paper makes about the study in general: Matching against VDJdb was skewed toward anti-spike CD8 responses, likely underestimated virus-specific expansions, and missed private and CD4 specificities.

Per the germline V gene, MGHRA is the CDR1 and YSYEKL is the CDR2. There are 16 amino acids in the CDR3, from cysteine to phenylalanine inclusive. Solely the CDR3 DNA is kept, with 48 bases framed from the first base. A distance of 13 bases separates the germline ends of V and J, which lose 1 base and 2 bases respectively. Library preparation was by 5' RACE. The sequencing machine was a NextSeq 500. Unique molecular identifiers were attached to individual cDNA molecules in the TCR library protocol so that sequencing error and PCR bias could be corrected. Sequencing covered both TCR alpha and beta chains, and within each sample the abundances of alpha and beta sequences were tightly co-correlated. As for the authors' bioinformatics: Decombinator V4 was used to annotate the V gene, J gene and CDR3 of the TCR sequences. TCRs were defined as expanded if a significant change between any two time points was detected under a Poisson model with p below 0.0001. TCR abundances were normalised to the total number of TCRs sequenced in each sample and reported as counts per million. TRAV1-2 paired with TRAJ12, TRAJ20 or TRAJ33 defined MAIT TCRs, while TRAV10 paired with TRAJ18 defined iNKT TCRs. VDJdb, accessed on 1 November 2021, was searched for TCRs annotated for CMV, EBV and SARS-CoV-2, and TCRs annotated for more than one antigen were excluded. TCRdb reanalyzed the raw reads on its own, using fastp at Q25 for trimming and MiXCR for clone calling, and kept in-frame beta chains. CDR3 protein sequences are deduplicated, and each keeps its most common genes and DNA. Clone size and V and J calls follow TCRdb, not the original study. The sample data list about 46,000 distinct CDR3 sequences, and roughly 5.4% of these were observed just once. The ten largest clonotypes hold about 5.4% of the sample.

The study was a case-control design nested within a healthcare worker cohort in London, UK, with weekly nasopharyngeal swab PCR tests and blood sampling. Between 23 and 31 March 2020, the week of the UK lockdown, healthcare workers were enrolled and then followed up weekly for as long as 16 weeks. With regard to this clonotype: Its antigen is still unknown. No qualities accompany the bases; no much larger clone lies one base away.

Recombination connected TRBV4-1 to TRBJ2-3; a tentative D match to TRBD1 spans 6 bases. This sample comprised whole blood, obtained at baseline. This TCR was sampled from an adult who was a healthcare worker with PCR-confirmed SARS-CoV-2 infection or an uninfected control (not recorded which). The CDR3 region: CASSQVPGVDTDTQYF. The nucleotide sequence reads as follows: TGCGCCAGCAGCCAAGTGCCAGGGGTGGACACAGATACGCAGTATTTT.